One T cell receptor (beta chain) is described in this entry. Its antigen is not known. This sample stems from a study of T cell responses to AZD1222 COVID-19 vaccine. General study points: Repertoire collection took place solely once the T cell response had peaked. The reported proportion of spike-specific TCRs targeting unmutated variant regions was nearly half. Most donors were white British, females outnumbered males, and clonal diversity was possibly underestimated.

Second doses that came at about 4 or about 12 weeks were put together. This CDR3 spans 14 amino acids. V lost 3 bases, J lost 7 bases, and 4 bases stayed unmatched. Germline V gene data show CDR1 as LNHDA and CDR2 as SQIVND (reference sequence). The data were produced by immunoSEQ multiplex PCR, yet TCRdb's version contains in-frame clones alone and is incomplete. Among some 120,000 clones listed, more than 80% were seen once. The J gene is TRBJ1-5, the V gene TRBV19; TRBD1 aligns across 9 bases. The clonotype originates from an adult who received the AZD1222 COVID-19 vaccine. Material: peripheral blood, obtained 28 days after the second AZD1222 dose. CDR3 protein: CASSMVTGGQPQHF. The CDR3 coding sequence is TGTGCCAGTAGTATGGTTACAGGGGGCCAGCCCCAGCATTTT.